The clone carrying this T cell receptor (beta chain) was counted only a few times. Its antigen is unidentified. This record comes from a study of T cells in Graves' hyperthyroidism and ophthalmopathy. RNA transcripts provided the source from which TCR beta CDR3 regions were amplified. Researchers ran a first-round RT-PCR on the TCR CDR3 using the HTBI primer set. In TCRdb, the multiplex PCR reads were re-called with MiXCR into one record per CDR3 protein. The profile shows around 340,000 distinct CDR3 sequences, around 23% of them singletons. The CDR3 has 15 amino acids. From germline, CDR1 is SGHTA and CDR2 FQGTGA. Trimming left V 8 bases short and J 0 bases short, with 11 bases between. Study results and limitations: Also found in blood were most expanded thyroid clonotypes above 0.001.

The genes are TRBV7-3 and TRBJ2-6; the D is unclear. Material: blood. This sequence was found in a woman in her fifties or sixties with Graves' hyperthyroidism. CDR3 sequence: CASSAAGSGANVLTF. For the CDR3, the DNA is TGTGCCAGCTCCGCCGCAGGCTCTGGGGCCAACGTCCTGACTTTC.